The rows below give T cell receptor beta chains drawn from one sample of a study of molecular identifiers for immune sequencing clone quantification. TCRdb ran MiXCR on the PCR reads and lists one entry per CDR3 protein. Among 490,000 or so distinct CDR3 sequences listed, under 30% were seen once. Source material: naive CD8+ T cells from blood, with Jurkat cell RNA spiked in. The source is a human donor in good health. Some libraries in this study had Jurkat cell RNA spiked in. CDR3s include the opening cysteine and the closing phenylalanine or tryptophan. Fields, in order: J gene, D gene, clone size, V gene, CDR3 DNA, CDR3 protein. The D gene is left open where the match is weak. The size field is filled for only some rows; it gives once, few, many or a size class.

>TRBJ2-7|-|many|TRBV7-2
TGTGCCAGCAGCTCACCCCCGGGGGAGGAGCAGTACTTC
CASSSPPGEEQYF
>TRBJ2-7|TRBD1|few|TRBV7-9
TGTGCCAGCAGCATAACCCGGGACAGGGGGAACTCCTACGAGCAGTACTTC
CASSITRDRGNSYEQYF
>TRBJ2-6|-|many|TRBV28
TGTGCCAGCTGCGAGTCTGGGGCCAACGTCCTGACTTTC
CASCESGANVLTF
>TRBJ2-3|TRBD2|few|TRBV24-1
TGTGCCACCCCTAAGCGGCGGGGGGTCGGCACAGATACGCAGTATTTT
CATPKRRGVGTDTQYF
>TRBJ1-3|-|few|TRBV27
TGTGCCAGCAGTTTGCATGTGGGGGCTGGAAACACCATATATTTT
CASSLHVGAGNTIYF
>TRBJ2-1|-|-|TRBV6-2/TRBV6-3
TGTGCCAGCTGTCCACACCCAGTTCAGGGGTTCACCTACAATGAGCAGTTCTTC
CASCPHPVQGFTYNEQFF
>TRBJ1-5|-|many|TRBV7-9
TGTGCCAGCAGCCCGCCGGGTACTCAGCCCCAGCATTTT
CASSPPGTQPQHF
>TRBJ2-3|TRBD2|-|TRBV7-3
TGTGCCAGCAGCTTAACCCTAGCGGTTAGCACAGATACGCAGTATTTT
CASSLTLAVSTDTQYF
>TRBJ2-6|TRBD2|-|TRBV4-3
TGCGCCAGCAGCCAAGCGCGGGGGGCAAAGATTTCTGGGGCCAACGTCCTGACTTTC
CASSQARGAKISGANVLTF
>TRBJ2-3|-|few|TRBV13
TGTGCCAGCAGCTTAGGCGGTCTCTTATTGGGGTACACAGATACGCAGTATTTT
CASSLGGLLLGYTDTQYF
>TRBJ2-7|TRBD1|few|TRBV11-2
TGTGCCAGCAGCTTGGGCTACCGGGACAGGGATAGCGAGCAGTACTTC
CASSLGYRDRDSEQYF
>TRBJ2-3|-|-|TRBV9
TGTGCCAGCAGCTCTCGCACAGATATGCAGTATTTT
CASSSRTDMQYF
>TRBJ1-5|-|many|TRBV10-3
TGTGCCATCAGTGAGTCCATCGGGCCCCAGCATTTT
CAISESIGPQHF
>TRBJ1-1|-|-|TRBV4-1
TGCGCCAGCAGCCAAGAGGGTCTAGGGGGTCCGTCGAACACTGAAGCTTTCTTT
CASSQEGLGGPSNTEAFF
>TRBJ1-1|-|few|TRBV29-1
TGCAGCGTTGAAGATGTACAGGGTAACACTGAAGCTTTCTTT
CSVEDVQGNTEAFF
>TRBJ2-5|-|-|TRBV7-6
TGTGCCAGCAGCCCCCGACAGCCCGGAGAGACCCAGTACTTC
CASSPRQPGETQYF
>TRBJ2-7|-|few|TRBV24-1
TGTGCCACCAGTGGGAGGGAGCAGTACTTC
CATSGREQYF
>TRBJ2-5|-|few|TRBV20-1
TGCAGTGCCACCGACCTCCGTAGCGGAGCGCAAGAGACCCAGTACTTC
CSATDLRSGAQETQYF
>TRBJ2-7|TRBD2|-|TRBV28
TGTGCCAGCAGTATGGGACTACTTGAGCAGTACTTC
CASSMGLLEQYF
>TRBJ2-7|TRBD1|few|TRBV4-3
TGCGCCAGCAGCCAGGATCGACAGGGCTACGAGCAGTACTTC
CASSQDRQGYEQYF
>TRBJ2-2|-|few|TRBV10-3
TGTGCCATCCGGGGGGGTGGGACAGTCACCGGGGAGCTGTTTTTT
CAIRGGGTVTGELFF
>TRBJ2-1|-|-|TRBV6-5
TGTGCCAGCAGTAACCCTCGGGATGAGCAGTTCTTC
CASSNPRDEQFF
>TRBJ2-2|-|many|TRBV7-9
TGTGCCAGCAGCTCATCTAGCGCCCGACCCTACACCGGGGAGCTGTTTTTT
CASSSSSARPYTGELFF